This T cell receptor (beta chain) was obtained from a study of blood T cell repertoires in COVID-19. Trimming pared 3 bases from V and 2 bases from J, leaving 5 bases between. CDR3 length: 12 residues. Germline CDR1 and CDR2: MDHEN and SYDVKM. Profiled with immunoSEQ multiplex PCR; TCRdb holds only in-frame clones, not every one. Among about 190,000 clones listed, around 78% were seen once. This clone was counted only a few times. The sequenced sample consisted of peripheral blood. The origin of this receptor is a woman over 75 with active or convalescent COVID-19. The V gene is TRBV28, the J gene TRBJ2-7; no reliable D call. CDR3 coding DNA: TGTGCCAGCAGTTTCACTGCCTACGAGCAGTACTTC. Its translation: CASSFTAYEQYF.